This TCR beta chain was observed in a study of blood T cell repertoires in COVID-19. Study background: Material from acute and convalescent COVID-19 was sourced from the United States, Italy and Spain. From T cells, B-cell-depleted T cells, or PBMCs came the material, which was cDNA or gDNA.

V was trimmed by 6 bases and J by 0 bases, leaving 11 bases between them. There are 14 residues in the CDR3. Germline assignment: CDR1 MNHEY and CDR2 SMNVEV (reference sequence). Authors' methods: By means of reference gene primer amplification, nucleated cell counts were estimated. Method: immunoSEQ multiplex PCR; TCRdb's copy keeps in-frame clones and lacks some. V, J and clone size are taken as reported in that table, and D and trimming were inferred from the DNA itself. The sample carries around 260,000 clones, around 87% recorded once. The receptor's source is a woman aged 40 to 49 who had recovered from COVID-19. Sequenced: peripheral blood. The chain combines TRBV27 with TRBJ1-2; weak D call: TRBD1 (6 bases). The CDR3 sequence: CASRPGHPNYGYTF. CDR3 nucleotide sequence: TGTGCCAGCAGGCCGGGACACCCTAACTATGGCTACACCTTC.